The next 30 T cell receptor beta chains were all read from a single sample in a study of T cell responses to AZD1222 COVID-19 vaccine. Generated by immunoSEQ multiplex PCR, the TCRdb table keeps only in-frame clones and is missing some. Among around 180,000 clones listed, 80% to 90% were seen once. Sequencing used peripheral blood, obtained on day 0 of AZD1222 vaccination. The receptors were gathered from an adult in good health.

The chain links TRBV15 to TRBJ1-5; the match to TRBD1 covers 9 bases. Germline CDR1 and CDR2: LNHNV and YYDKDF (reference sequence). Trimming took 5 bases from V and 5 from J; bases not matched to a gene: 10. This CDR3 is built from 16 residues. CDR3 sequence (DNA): TGTGCCACCAGCTCCCCGGGACAGGGTGGGGATCAGCCCCAGCATTTT. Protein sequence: CATSSPGQGGDQPQHF.

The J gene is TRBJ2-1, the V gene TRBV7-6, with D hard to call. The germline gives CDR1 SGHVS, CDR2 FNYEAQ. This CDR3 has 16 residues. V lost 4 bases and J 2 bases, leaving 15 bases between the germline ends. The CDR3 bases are TGTGCCAGCAGCTCCTTTAACACGAAAGCCTACAATGAGCAGTTCTTC. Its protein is CASSSFNTKAYNEQFF.

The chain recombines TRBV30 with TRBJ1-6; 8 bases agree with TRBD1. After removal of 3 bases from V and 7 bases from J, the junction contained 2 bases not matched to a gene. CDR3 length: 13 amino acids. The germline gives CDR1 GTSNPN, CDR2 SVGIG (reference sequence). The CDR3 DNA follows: TGTGCCTGGAGGGACAGGGTGAATTCACCCCTCCACTTT. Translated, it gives CAWRDRVNSPLHF. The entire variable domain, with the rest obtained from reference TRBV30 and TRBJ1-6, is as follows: SQTIHQWPATLVQPVGSPLSLECTVEGTSNPNLYWYRQAAGRGLQLLFYSVGIGQISSEVPQNLSASRPQDRQFILSSKKLLLSDSGFYLCAWRDRVNSPLHFGNGTRLTVT.

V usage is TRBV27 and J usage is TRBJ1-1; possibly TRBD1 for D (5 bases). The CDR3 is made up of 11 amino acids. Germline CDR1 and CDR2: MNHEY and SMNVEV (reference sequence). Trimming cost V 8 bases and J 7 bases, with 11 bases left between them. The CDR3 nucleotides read TGTGCCAGCTTCCTAGGGGTTGAAGCTTTCTTT. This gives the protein CASFLGVEAFF.

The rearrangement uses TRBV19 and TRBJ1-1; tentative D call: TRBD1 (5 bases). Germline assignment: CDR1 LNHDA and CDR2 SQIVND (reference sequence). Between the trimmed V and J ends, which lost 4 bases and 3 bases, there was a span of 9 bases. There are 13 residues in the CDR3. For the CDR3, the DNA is TGTGCCAGTAGTAATCGGGGGTACACTGAAGCTTTCTTT. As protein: CASSNRGYTEAFF.

This chain's CDR3 is CASSSLAVNEQFF. The CDR3 nucleotides read TGTGCCAGCAGCTCGCTAGCTGTCAATGAGCAGTTCTTC. The chain links TRBV5-4 to TRBJ2-1, with a weak D call TRBD2 (5 bases). With 3 bases removed from V and 6 bases from J, the gap between germline ends came to 10 bases. In germline, CDR1 is SGHNT, CDR2 YYREEE (reference sequence). This CDR3 region has 13 residues.

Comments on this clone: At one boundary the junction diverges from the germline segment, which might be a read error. For the CDR3, the DNA is TGTGCCAGCAGCTACGCGGGACAGGGGGCGAACGCTGAAGCTTTCTTT. This translates into CASSYAGQGANAEAFF. The V and J genes are TRBV9 and TRBJ1-1; 12 bases map to TRBD1. The CDR3 loop spans 16 amino acids. The germline gives CDR1 SGDLS, CDR2 YYNGEE.

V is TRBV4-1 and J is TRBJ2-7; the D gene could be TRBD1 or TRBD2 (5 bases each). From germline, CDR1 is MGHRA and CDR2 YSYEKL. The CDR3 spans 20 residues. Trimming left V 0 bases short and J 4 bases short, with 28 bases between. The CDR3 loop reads CASSQDSKGSDLEGKYEQYF. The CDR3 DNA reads TGCGCCAGCAGCCAAGACTCTAAGGGTTCGGATCTAGAGGGGAAATACGAGCAGTACTTC.

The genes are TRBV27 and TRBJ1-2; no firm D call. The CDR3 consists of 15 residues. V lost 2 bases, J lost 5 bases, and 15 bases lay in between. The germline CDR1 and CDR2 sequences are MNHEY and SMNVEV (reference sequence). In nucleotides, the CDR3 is TGTGCCAGCAGTTTAAATCGAGATTTAGGGTATGGCTACACCTTC. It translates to CASSLNRDLGYGYTF.

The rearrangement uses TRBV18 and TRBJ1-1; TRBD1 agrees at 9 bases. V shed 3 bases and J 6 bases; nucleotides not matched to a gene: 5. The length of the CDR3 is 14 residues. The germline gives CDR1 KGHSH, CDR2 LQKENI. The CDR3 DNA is TGTGCCAGCTCACCTCGGACAGGGGATTCTGAAGCTTTCTTT. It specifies CASSPRTGDSEAFF.

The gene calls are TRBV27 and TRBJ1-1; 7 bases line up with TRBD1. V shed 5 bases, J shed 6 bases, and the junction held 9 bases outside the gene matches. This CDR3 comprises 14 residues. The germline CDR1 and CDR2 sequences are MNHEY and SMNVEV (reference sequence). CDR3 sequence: CASSRQGISAEAFF. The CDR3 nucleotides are TGTGCCAGCAGTCGACAGGGAATTTCGGCTGAAGCTTTCTTT.

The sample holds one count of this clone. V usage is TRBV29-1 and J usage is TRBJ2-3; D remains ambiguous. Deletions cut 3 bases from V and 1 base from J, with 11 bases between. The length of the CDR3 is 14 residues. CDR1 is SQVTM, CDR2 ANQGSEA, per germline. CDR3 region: CSVDVLFGTDTQYF. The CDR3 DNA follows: TGCAGCGTTGATGTCCTCTTCGGCACAGATACGCAGTATTTT.

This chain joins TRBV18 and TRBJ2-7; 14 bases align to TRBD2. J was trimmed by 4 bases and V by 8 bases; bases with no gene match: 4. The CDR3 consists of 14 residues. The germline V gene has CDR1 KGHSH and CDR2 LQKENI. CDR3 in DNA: TGTGCCAGCCGCGGGACTAGCGGGGGATACGAGCAGTACTTC. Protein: CASRGTSGGYEQYF.

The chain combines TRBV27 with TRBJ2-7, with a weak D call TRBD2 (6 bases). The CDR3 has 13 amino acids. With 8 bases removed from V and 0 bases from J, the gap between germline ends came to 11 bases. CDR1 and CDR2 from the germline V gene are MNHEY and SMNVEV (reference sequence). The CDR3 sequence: CASRRDFSYEQYF. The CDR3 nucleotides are TGTGCCAGCCGTCGGGACTTCTCCTACGAGCAGTACTTC.

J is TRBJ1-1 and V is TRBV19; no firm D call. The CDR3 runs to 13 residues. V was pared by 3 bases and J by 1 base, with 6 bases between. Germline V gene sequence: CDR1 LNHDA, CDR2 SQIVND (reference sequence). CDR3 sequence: CASSMVRNTEAFF. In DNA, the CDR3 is TGTGCCAGTAGTATGGTCAGGAACACTGAAGCTTTCTTT.

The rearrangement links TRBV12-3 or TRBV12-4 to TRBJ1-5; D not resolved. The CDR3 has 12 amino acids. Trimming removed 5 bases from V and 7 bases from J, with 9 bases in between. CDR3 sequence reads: CASSPRSQPQHF. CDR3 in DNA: TGTGCCAGCAGTCCCCGGAGCCAGCCCCAGCATTTT.

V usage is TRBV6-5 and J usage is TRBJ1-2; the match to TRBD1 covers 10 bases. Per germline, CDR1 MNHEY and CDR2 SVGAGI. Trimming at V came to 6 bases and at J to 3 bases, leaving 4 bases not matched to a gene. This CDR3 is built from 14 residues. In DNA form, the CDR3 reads TGTGCCAGCAGCCGTGGACAGGGGGACTATGGCTACACCTTC. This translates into CASSRGQGDYGYTF.

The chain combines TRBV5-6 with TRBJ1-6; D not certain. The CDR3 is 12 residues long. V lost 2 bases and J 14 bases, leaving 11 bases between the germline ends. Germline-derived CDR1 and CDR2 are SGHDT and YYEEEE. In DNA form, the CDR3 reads TGTGCCAGCAGCTTATGGTTGAGGTCCCTCCACTTT. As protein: CASSLWLRSLHF.

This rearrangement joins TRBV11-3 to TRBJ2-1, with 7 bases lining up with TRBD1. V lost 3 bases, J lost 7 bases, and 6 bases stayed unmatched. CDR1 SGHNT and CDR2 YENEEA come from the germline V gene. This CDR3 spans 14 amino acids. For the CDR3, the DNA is TGTGCCAGCAGCTTTGGGCAGGGGGTGAATGAGCAGTTCTTC. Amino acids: CASSFGQGVNEQFF.

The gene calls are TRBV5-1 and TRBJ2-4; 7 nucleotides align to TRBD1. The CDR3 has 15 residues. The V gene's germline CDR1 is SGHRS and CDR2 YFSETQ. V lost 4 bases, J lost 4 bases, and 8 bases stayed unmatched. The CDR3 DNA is TGCGCCAGCAGCCCACCGACAGGGAAAAAAAACATTCAGTACTTC. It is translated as CASSPPTGKKNIQYF.

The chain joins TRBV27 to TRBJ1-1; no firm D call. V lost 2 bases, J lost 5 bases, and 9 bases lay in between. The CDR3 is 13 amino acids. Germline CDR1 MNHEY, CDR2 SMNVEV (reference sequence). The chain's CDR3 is CASSLGAGTEAFF. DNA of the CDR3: TGTGCCAGCAGTTTAGGCGCTGGGACTGAAGCTTTCTTT.

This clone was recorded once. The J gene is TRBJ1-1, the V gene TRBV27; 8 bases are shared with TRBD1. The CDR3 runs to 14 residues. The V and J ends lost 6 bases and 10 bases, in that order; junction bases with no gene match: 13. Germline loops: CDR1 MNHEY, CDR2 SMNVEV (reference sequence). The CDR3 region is CASSLQGVYTRAFF. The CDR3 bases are TGTGCCAGCAGCCTACAGGGGGTCTACACACGAGCTTTCTTT.

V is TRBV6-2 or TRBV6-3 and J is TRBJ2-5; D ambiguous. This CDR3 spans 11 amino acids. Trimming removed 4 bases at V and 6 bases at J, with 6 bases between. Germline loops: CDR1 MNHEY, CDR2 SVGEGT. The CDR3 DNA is TGTGCCAGCAGTTGGGGAAAGACCCAGTACTTC. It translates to CASSWGKTQYF.

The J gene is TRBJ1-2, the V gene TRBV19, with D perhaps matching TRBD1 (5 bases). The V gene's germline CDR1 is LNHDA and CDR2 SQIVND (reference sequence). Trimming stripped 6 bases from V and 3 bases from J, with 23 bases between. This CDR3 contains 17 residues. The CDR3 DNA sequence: TGTGCCAGTAGACCCCTGGCCCACCAGGGTCGCTACTATGGCTACACCTTC. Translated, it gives CASRPLAHQGRYYGYTF. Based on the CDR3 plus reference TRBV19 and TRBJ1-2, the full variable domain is DGGITQSPKYLFRKEGQNVTLSCEQNLNHDAMYWYRQDPGQGLRLIYYSQIVNDFQKGDIAEGYSVSREKKESFPLTVTSAQKNPTAFYLCASRPLAHQGRYYGYTFGSGTRLTVV.

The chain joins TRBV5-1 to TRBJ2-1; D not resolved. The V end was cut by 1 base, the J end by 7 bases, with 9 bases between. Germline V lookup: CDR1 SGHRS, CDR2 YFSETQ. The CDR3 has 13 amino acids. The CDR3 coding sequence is TGCGCCAGCAGCTTGTTTGCGATGAATGAGCAGTTCTTC. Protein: CASSLFAMNEQFF.

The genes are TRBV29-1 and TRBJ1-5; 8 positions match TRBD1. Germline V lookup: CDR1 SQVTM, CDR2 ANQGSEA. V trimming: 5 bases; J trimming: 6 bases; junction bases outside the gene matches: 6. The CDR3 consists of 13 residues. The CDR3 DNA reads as TGCAGCGTTACGGACAGGGTCGGTCAGCCCCAGCATTTT. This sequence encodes CSVTDRVGQPQHF.

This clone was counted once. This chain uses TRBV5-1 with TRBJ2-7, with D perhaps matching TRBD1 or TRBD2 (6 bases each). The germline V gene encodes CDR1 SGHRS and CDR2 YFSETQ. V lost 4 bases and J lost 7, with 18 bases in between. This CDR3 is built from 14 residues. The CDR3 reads CASSGGLEAEEQYF. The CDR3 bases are TGCGCCAGCAGCGGGGGGCTAGAGGCCGAGGAGCAGTACTTC. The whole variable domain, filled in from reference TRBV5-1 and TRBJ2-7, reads KAGVTQTPRYLIKTRGQQVTLSCSPISGHRSVSWYQQTPGQGLQFLFEYFSETQRNKGNFPGRFSGRQFSNSRSEMNVSTLELGDSALYLCASSGGLEAEEQYFGPGTRLTVT.

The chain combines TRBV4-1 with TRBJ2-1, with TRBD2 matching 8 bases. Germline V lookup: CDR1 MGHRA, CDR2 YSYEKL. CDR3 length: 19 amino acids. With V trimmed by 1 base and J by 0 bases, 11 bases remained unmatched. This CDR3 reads CASSQGGLAGGPSYNEQFF. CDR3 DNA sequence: TGCGCCAGCAGCCAAGGGGGGCTGGCGGGGGGCCCCTCCTACAATGAGCAGTTCTTC.

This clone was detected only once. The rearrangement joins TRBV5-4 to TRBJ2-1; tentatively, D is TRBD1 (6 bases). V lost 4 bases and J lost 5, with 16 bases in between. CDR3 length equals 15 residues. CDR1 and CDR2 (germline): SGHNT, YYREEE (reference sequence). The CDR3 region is CASSGAGQGNNEQFF. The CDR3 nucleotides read TGTGCCAGCAGCGGCGCGGGTCAGGGGAACAATGAGCAGTTCTTC. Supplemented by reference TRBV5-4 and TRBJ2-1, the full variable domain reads ETGVTQSPTHLIKTRGQQVTLRCSSQSGHNTVSWYQQALGQGPQFIFQYYREEENGRGNFPPRFSGLQFPNYSSELNVNALELDDSALYLCASSGAGQGNNEQFFGPGTRLTVL.

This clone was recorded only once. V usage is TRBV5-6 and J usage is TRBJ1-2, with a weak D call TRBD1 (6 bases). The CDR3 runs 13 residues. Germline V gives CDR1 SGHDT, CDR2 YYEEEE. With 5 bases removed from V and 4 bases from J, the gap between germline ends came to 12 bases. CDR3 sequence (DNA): TGTGCCAGCAGTCAACCGACAGGCTATGGCTACACCTTC. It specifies CASSQPTGYGYTF.